One sample yielded the 19 T cell receptor beta chains listed below, sequenced in a study of shared clonotypes between healthy human individuals. Sequenced by immunoSEQ multiplex PCR; TCRdb stores in-frame clones only, minus some. The sample shows about 600,000 clones, around 97% of them seen only once. Sequenced input: naive CD4+ T cells sorted from blood. Documented subset: CD45RA+ positively selected. All receptors derive from a woman under 40 in good health.

The J gene is TRBJ2-6, the V gene TRBV6-6, with D tentatively TRBD1 or TRBD2 (5 bases each). The germline V gene encodes CDR1 MNHNY and CDR2 SVGAGI (reference sequence). The CDR3 loop spans 14 amino acids. V was trimmed by 7 bases and J by 1 base, leaving 8 bases between them. The CDR3 coding sequence is TGTGCCAGCATTGAGGGGTCTGGGGCCAACGTCCTGACTTTC. As protein: CASIEGSGANVLTF.

The V call is TRBV6-5, the J call TRBJ2-2; 7 nucleotides match TRBD1. There are 15 residues in the CDR3. The ends lost 7 bases at V and 3 bases at J; junction bases unmatched: 8. Germline V lookup: CDR1 MNHEY, CDR2 SVGAGI. This chain's CDR3 is CASTNRGGYTGELFF. The CDR3 coding sequence is TGTGCCAGCACCAACAGGGGCGGGTACACCGGGGAGCTGTTTTTT.

This chain joins TRBV2 and TRBJ1-2; a weak D match, TRBD1 (5 bases). V gave up 6 bases and J gave up 3 bases, with 17 bases separating them. Germline-derived CDR1 and CDR2 are SNHLY and FYNNEI. The CDR3 contains 15 residues. The CDR3 DNA sequence: TGTGCCAGCAGCCCAGGGCAGGCCTCTTACTATGGCTACACCTTC. This sequence encodes CASSPGQASYYGYTF. Complete variable domain (other parts from reference TRBV2 and TRBJ1-2): EPEVTQTPSHQVTQMGQEVILRCVPISNHLYFYWYRQILGQKVEFLVSFYNNEISEKSEIFDDQFSVERPDGSNFTLKIRSTKLEDSAMYFCASSPGQASYYGYTFGSGTRLTVV.

The gene calls are TRBV28 and TRBJ1-4; TRBD1 matches 9 bases. Germline V CDR1 and CDR2: MDHEN, SYDVKM. The V segment lost 5 bases and the J segment 7 bases; nucleotides outside the gene matches: 5. CDR3 size: 14 residues. The CDR3 region has the DNA TGTGCCAGCAGTATCCGGGACAGGGTTGAAAAACTGTTTTTT. The encoded protein is CASSIRDRVEKLFF.

The chain has TRBV5-8 and TRBJ1-6, with D maybe TRBD1 (5 bases). Looked up from germline, CDR1 is SGHTS and CDR2 is YDEGEE. The CDR3 covers 14 residues. Trimming took 3 bases from V and 11 from J, leaving 15 bases between them. The CDR3 sequence is CASSWGDRGAPLHF. The CDR3, as DNA: TGTGCCAGCAGCTGGGGGGACCGTGGGGCACCCCTCCACTTT.

J is TRBJ2-1 and V is TRBV19; 12 nucleotides match TRBD1. Trimming cost V 5 bases and J 13 bases; bases outside gene matches: 9. CDR1 is LNHDA and CDR2 is SQIVND in the germline V gene (reference sequence). CDR3 length: 14 residues. The CDR3 region has the DNA TGTGCCAGTAGTTCCGGGACAGGGGGCGTCCTCCAGTTCTTC. Translated: CASSSGTGGVLQFF.

The rearrangement links TRBV7-6 to TRBJ1-6; D gene unclear. The CDR3 spans 12 residues. Per germline, CDR1 SGHVS and CDR2 FNYEAQ. Trimming left V 5 bases short and J 5 bases short, with 4 bases between. The CDR3 reads CASSLNNSPLHF. The CDR3, as DNA: TGTGCCAGCAGCCTAAATAATTCACCCCTCCACTTT.

This rearrangement joins TRBV2 to TRBJ2-6; D is unresolved. Germline V CDR1 and CDR2: SNHLY, FYNNEI. CDR3 length equals 14 residues. V lost 6 bases and J 1 base, leaving 7 bases between the germline ends. The CDR3 here is CASRERSGANVLTF. In DNA, the CDR3 is TGTGCCAGCAGGGAAAGGTCTGGGGCCAACGTCCTGACTTTC.

The chain links TRBV5-1 to TRBJ2-5, with D possibly being TRBD2 (5 bases). Germline loops: CDR1 SGHRS, CDR2 YFSETQ. Between the trimmed V and J ends, which lost 3 bases and 5 bases, there was a span of 17 bases. This CDR3 has 15 amino acids. Here the CDR3 DNA reads TGCGCCAGCAGCTCCTCCCTAGCACTATGGGAGACCCAGTACTTC. Translating gives CASSSSLALWETQYF.

This clone was recorded only once. The V call is TRBV7-2, the J call TRBJ1-2; 9 nucleotides align to TRBD1. J gave up 5 bases and V 6 bases, and 10 bases lay outside the gene matches. CDR3 length: 15 residues. The germline V gene has CDR1 SGHTA and CDR2 FQGNSA. This chain's CDR3 is CASRVTGGAGYGYTF. CDR3 DNA sequence: TGTGCCAGCAGGGTCACAGGGGGCGCGGGGTATGGCTACACCTTC.

On this clone itself: Other DNA variants within this sample encode the same CDR3. The chain recombines TRBV5-1 with TRBJ2-1; 9 bases agree with TRBD2. The CDR3 length is 15 residues. V was pared by 0 bases and J by 4 bases, with 2 bases of the junction left unmatched. CDR1 and CDR2 from the germline V gene are SGHRS and YFSETQ. CDR3 in DNA: TGCGCCAGCAGCTTGGGACTAGCGGATTACAATGAGCAGTTCTTC. It encodes CASSLGLADYNEQFF.

The chain combines TRBV6-5 with TRBJ2-7; TRBD2 aligns across 7 bases. Trimming at V came to 2 bases and at J to 7 bases, leaving 11 bases not matched to a gene. This CDR3 is 15 amino acids long. The V gene's germline CDR1 is MNHEY and CDR2 SVGAGI. The CDR3 loop reads CASSYALAAIGEQYF. CDR3 in DNA: TGTGCCAGCAGTTACGCTCTAGCGGCAATCGGGGAGCAGTACTTC.

The CDR3 spells CASSGADEQYF. DNA of the CDR3: TGTGCCAGCAGTGGGGCGGACGAGCAGTACTTC. The chain couples TRBV2 to TRBJ2-7; no clear D. This CDR3 comprises 11 residues. Trimming cost V 4 bases and J 5 bases, with 6 bases left between them. Germline V gives CDR1 SNHLY, CDR2 FYNNEI.

The V gene is TRBV7-2, the J gene TRBJ2-7; TRBD2 matches at 7 bases. Per germline, CDR1 SGHTA and CDR2 FQGNSA. The CDR3 is made up of 14 amino acids. The J segment lost 3 bases and the V segment lost 0 bases, leaving 2 bases of the junction unmatched. CDR3 nucleotide sequence: TGTGCCAGCAGCTTAGCGGGAGGGCACTACGAGCAGTACTTC. Translation: CASSLAGGHYEQYF.

This chain links TRBV5-1 with TRBJ2-3; weak D call: TRBD2 (5 bases). The CDR3 totals 18 residues. The V end was cut by 1 base, the J end by 1 base, with 19 bases between. CDR1 and CDR2 (germline): SGHRS, YFSETQ. The CDR3 sequence is CASSLLGLTLGGTDTQYF. In DNA form, the CDR3 reads TGCGCCAGCAGCTTGTTAGGACTGACCCTCGGGGGCACAGATACGCAGTATTTT.

The chain is built from TRBV6-5 and TRBJ2-3; D is ambiguous. CDR3 length: 15 amino acids. CDR1 and CDR2 (germline): MNHEY, SVGAGI. The V end was cut by 6 bases, the J end by 4 bases, with 17 bases between. The CDR3 coding sequence is TGTGCCAGCAGGACGACCTCGAATAGGCCAGATACGCAGTATTTT. This encodes CASRTTSNRPDTQYF.

The rearrangement uses TRBV5-1 and TRBJ1-6; D gene ambiguous. CDR3 size: 11 residues. Looked up from germline, CDR1 is SGHRS and CDR2 is YFSETQ. V was clipped by 0 bases and J by 8 bases, with 0 bases between them. CDR3 residues: CASSLDSPLHF. DNA of the CDR3: TGCGCCAGCAGCTTGGATTCACCCCTCCACTTT. Full variable domain (remainder filled in from reference TRBV5-1 and TRBJ1-6): KAGVTQTPRYLIKTRGQQVTLSCSPISGHRSVSWYQQTPGQGLQFLFEYFSETQRNKGNFPGRFSGRQFSNSRSEMNVSTLELGDSALYLCASSLDSPLHFGNGTRLTVT.

The rearrangement joins TRBV30 to TRBJ2-5; 7 nucleotides line up with TRBD2. The germline gives CDR1 GTSNPN, CDR2 SVGIG (reference sequence). The V segment lost 2 bases and the J segment 4 bases; nucleotides outside the gene matches: 10. The CDR3 contains 15 residues. CDR3 in DNA: TGTGCCTGGAGTCCCCGCGGGAGAGTTAGAGAGACCCAGTACTTC. Its translation: CAWSPRGRVRETQYF.

The rearrangement links TRBV28 to TRBJ2-7, with TRBD2 as a possible D gene (7 bases). CDR1 is MDHEN, CDR2 SYDVKM, per germline. There are 15 residues in the CDR3. V was cut by 6 bases and J by 4 bases, with 19 bases left in between. The CDR3 spells CASSSGGGADYEQYF. The CDR3 nucleotides are TGTGCCAGCAGCTCTGGAGGGGGGGCGGATTACGAGCAGTACTTC.